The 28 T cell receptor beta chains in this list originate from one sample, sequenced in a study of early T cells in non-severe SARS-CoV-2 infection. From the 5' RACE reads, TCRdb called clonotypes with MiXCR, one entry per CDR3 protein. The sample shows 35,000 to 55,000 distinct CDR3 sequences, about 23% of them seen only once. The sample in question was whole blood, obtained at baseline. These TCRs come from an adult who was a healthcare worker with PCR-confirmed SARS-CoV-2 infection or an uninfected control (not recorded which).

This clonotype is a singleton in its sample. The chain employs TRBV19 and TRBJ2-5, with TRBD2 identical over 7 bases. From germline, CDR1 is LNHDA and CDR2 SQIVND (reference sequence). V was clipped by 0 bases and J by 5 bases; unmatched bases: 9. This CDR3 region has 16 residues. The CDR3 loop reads CASSIDASGEGETQYF. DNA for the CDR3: TGTGCCAGTAGTATAGATGCCAGCGGGGAAGGGGAGACCCAGTACTTC.

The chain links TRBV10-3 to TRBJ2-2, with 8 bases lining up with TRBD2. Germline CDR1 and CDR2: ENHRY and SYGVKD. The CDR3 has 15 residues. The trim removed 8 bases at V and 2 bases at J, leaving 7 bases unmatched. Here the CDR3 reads CAIGLAGGNTGELFF. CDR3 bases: TGTGCCATCGGGTTGGCGGGGGGAAACACCGGGGAGCTGTTTTTT.

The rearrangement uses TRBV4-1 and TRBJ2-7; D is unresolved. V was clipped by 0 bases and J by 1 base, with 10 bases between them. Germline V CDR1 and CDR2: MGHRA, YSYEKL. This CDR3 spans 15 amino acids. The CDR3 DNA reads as TGCGCCAGCAGCCAAGATTTCCTAGATTCCTACGAGCAGTACTTC. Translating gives CASSQDFLDSYEQYF.

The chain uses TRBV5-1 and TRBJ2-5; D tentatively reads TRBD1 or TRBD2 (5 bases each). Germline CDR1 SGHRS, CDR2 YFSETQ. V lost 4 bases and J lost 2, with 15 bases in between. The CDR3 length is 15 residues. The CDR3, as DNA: TGCGCCAGCAGCGCAAGCGGACATAATCAAGAGACCCAGTACTTC. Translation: CASSASGHNQETQYF.

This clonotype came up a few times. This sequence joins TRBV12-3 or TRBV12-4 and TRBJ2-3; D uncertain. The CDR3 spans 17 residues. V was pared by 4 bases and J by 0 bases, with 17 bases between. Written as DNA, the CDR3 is TGTGCCAGCAGTTCCCCCACCGGACCCTCTAGCACAGATACGCAGTATTTT. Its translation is CASSSPTGPSSTDTQYF.

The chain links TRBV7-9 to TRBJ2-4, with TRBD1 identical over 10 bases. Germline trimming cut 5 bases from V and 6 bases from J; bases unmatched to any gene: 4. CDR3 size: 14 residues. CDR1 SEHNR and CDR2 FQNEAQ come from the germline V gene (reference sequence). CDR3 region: CASSMGQGRNIQYF. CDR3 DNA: TGTGCCAGCAGCATGGGACAGGGGAGAAACATTCAGTACTTC.

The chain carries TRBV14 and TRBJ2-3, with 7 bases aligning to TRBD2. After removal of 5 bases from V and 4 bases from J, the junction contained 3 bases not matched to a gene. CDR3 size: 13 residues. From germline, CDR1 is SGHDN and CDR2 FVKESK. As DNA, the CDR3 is TGTGCCAGCAGCATCAGCGGGGCAGATACGCAGTATTTT. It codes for CASSISGADTQYF.

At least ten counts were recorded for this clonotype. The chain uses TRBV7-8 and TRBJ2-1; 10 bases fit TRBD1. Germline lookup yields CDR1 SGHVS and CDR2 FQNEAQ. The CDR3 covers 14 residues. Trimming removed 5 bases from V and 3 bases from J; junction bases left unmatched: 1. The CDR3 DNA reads TGTGCCAGCAGCCGGGACAGGGGCTACAATGAGCAGTTCTTC. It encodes CASSRDRGYNEQFF.

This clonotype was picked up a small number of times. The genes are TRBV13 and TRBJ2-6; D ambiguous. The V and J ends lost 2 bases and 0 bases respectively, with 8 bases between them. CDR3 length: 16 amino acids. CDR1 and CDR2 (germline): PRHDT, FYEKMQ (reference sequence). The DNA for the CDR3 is TGTGCCAGCAGCTTATATTCCGGCTCTGGGGCCAACGTCCTGACTTTC. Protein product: CASSLYSGSGANVLTF. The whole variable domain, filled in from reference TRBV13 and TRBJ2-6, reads AAGVIQSPRHLIKEKRETATLKCYPIPRHDTVYWYQQGPGQDPQFLISFYEKMQSDKGSIPDRFSAQQFSDYHSELNMSSLELGDSALYFCASSLYSGSGANVLTFGAGSRLTVL.

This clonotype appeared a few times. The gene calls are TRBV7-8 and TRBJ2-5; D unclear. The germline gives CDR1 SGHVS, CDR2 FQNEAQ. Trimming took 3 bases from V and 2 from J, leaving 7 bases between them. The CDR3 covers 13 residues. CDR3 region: CASSFGEQETQYF. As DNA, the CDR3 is TGTGCCAGCAGCTTTGGCGAACAAGAGACCCAGTACTTC. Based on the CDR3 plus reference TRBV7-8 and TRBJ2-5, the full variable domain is GAGVSQSPRYKVAKRGQDVALRCDPISGHVSLFWYQQALGQGPEFLTYFQNEAQLDKSGLPSDRFFAERPEGSVSTLKIQRTQQEDSAVYLCASSFGEQETQYFGPGTRLLVL.

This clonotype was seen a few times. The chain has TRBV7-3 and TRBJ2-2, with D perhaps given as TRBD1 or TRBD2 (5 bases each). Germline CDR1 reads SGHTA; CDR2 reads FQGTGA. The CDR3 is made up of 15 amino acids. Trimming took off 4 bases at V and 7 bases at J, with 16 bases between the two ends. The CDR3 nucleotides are TGTGCCAGCAGCTACGGGGCAGGGTACGGCGGGGAGCTGTTTTTT. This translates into CASSYGAGYGGELFF. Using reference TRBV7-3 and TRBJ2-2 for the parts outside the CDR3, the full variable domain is GAGVSQTPSNKVTEKGKYVELRCDPISGHTALYWYRQSLGQGPEFLIYFQGTGAADDSGLPNDRFFAVRPEGSVSTLKIQRTERGDSAVYLCASSYGAGYGGELFFGEGSRLTVL.

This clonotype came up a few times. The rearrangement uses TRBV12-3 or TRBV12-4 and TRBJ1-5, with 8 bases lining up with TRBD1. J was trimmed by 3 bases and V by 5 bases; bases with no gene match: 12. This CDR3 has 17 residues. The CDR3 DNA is TGTGCCAGCAGTCCCAGGGGGACAGGCGGGCCCAATCAGCCCCAGCATTTT. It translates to CASSPRGTGGPNQPQHF.

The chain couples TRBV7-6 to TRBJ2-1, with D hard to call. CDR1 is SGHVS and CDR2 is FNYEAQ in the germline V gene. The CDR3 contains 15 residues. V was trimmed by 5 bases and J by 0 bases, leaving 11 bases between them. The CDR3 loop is CASSRDMSSYNEQFF. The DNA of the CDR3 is TGTGCCAGCAGCAGAGATATGAGCTCCTACAATGAGCAGTTCTTC.

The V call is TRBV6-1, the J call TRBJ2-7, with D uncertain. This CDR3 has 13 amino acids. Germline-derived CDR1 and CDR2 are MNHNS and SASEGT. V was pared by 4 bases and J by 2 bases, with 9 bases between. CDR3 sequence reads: CASSVTRAYEQYF. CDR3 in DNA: TGTGCCAGCAGTGTCACCCGGGCCTACGAGCAGTACTTC.

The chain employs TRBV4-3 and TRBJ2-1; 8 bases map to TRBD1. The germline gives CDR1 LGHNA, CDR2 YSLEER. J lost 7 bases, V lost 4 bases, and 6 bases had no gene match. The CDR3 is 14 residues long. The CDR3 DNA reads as TGCGCCAGCAGCCGGGACAGGCTTTTAAATGAGCAGTTCTTC. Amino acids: CASSRDRLLNEQFF.

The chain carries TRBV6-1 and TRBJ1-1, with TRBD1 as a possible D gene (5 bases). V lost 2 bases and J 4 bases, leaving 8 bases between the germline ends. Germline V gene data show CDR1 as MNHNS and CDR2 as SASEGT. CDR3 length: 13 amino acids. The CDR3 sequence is CASSEWGSTEAFF. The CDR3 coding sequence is TGTGCCAGCAGTGAATGGGGCTCCACTGAAGCTTTCTTT.

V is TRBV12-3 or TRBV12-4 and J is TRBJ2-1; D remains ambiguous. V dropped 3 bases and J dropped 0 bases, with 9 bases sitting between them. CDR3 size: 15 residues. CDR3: CASSLRESSYNEQFF. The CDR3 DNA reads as TGTGCCAGCAGTTTGCGTGAGAGCTCCTACAATGAGCAGTTCTTC.

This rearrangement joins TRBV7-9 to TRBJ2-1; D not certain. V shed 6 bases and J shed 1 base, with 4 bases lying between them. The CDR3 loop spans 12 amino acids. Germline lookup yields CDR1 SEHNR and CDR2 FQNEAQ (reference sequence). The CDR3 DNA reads TGTGCCAGCAGGGAGTCCTACAATGAGCAGTTCTTC. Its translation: CASRESYNEQFF.

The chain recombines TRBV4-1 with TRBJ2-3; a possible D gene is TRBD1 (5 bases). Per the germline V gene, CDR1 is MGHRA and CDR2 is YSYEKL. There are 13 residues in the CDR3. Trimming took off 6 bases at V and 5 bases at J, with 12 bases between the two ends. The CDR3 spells CASRGPTRDTQYF. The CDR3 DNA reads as TGCGCCAGCAGGGGGCCGACCCGAGATACGCAGTATTTT.

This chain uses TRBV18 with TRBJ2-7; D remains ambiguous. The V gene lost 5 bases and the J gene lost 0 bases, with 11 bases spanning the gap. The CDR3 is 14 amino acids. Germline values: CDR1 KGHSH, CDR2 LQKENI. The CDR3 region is CASSSDRSSYEQYF. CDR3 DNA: TGTGCCAGCTCATCCGACCGGAGCTCCTACGAGCAGTACTTC.

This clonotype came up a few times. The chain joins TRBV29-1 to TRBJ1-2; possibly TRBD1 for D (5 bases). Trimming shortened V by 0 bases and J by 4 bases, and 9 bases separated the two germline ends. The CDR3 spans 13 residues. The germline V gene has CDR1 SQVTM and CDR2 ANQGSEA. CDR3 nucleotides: TGCAGCGTTGAAGACTGGGACGGCTATGGCTACACCTTC. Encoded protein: CSVEDWDGYGYTF. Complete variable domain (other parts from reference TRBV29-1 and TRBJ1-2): SAVISQKPSRDICQRGTSLTIQCQVDSQVTMMFWYRQQPGQSLTLIATANQGSEATYESGFVIDKFPISRPNLTFSTLTVSNMSPEDSSIYLCSVEDWDGYGYTFGSGTRLTVV.

The CDR3 sequence: CAISEDRNNQPQHF. CDR3 nucleotides: TGTGCCATCAGTGAGGATAGAAACAATCAGCCCCAGCATTTT. The V and J genes are TRBV10-3 and TRBJ1-5; D ambiguous. The CDR3 covers 14 residues. V lost 2 bases to trimming and J lost 3 bases, with 8 bases between them. CDR1 ENHRY and CDR2 SYGVKD come from the germline V gene.

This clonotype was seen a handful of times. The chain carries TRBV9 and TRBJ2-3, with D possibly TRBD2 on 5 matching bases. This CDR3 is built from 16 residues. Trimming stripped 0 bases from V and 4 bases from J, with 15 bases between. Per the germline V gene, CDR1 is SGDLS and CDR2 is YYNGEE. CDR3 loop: CASSVADGVASDTQYF. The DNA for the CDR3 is TGTGCCAGCAGCGTAGCGGACGGGGTTGCTTCAGATACGCAGTATTTT.

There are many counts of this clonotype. CDR3 sequence: CASSPAGSNTEAFF. For the CDR3, the DNA is TGTGCCAGCAGTCCGGCCGGATCAAACACTGAAGCTTTCTTT. This chain connects TRBV12-3 or TRBV12-4 to TRBJ1-1; unclear D gene. The CDR3 sequence is 14 residues long. Trimming stripped 5 bases from V and 2 bases from J, with 12 bases between.

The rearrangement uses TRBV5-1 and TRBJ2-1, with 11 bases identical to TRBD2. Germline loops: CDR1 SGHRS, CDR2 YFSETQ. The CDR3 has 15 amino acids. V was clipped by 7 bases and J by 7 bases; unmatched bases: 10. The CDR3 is CASYISGGAWNEQFF. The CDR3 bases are TGCGCCAGCTATATTAGCGGGGGGGCCTGGAATGAGCAGTTCTTC.

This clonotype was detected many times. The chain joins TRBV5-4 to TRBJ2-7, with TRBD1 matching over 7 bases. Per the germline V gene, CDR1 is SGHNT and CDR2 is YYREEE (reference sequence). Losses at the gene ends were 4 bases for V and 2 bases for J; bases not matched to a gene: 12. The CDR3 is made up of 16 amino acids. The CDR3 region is CASSPGNRGSPYEQYF. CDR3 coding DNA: TGTGCCAGCAGCCCTGGGAACAGGGGATCACCCTACGAGCAGTACTTC.

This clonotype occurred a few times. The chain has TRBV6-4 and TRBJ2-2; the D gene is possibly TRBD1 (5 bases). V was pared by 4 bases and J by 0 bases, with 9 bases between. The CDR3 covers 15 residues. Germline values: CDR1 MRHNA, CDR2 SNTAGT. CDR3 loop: CASSAQGTNTGELFF. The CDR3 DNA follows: TGTGCCAGCAGTGCCCAGGGAACGAACACCGGGGAGCTGTTTTTT.

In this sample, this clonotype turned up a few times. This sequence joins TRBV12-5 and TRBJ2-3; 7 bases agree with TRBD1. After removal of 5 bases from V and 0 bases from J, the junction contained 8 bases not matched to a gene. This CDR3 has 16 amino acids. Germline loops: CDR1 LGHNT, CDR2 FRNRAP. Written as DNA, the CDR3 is TGTGCTAGTGGTCCCAGGGGGTACCTAAGCACAGATACGCAGTATTTT. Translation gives CASGPRGYLSTDTQYF.